This T cell receptor (beta chain) was documented in a study of T cell clones after liver transplantation. Using immunoSEQ multiplex PCR, the repertoire was profiled, and TCRdb retains in-frame clones only, with some absent. This table has under 85,000 clones, 75% to 90% appearing once. In germline, CDR1 is MNHEY, CDR2 SMNVEV (reference sequence). V trimming: 2 bases; J trimming: 0 bases; junction bases outside the gene matches: 0. The CDR3 covers 15 residues. The sequence was obtained from a human patient who received a liver transplant. Some T cells may have originated in the graft donor. The sequencing here drew on CD4+ T cells from blood, taken 12 months after liver transplant. The chain has TRBV27 and TRBJ2-1; 8 positions agree with TRBD2. CDR3 in DNA: TGTGCCAGCAGTTTACGGGGGGGCTCCTACAATGAGCAGTTCTTC. Protein sequence: CASSLRGGSYNEQFF.